Shown below are 17 T cell receptor beta chains from a single sample sequenced in a study of kidney transplant recipient with SARS-CoV-2 infection. TCRdb itself ran the reads through MiXCR, one entry per CDR3 protein. The profile shows fewer than 250,000 distinct CDR3 sequences, around 28% of them singletons. The sample here was a blood sample, taken at baseline and between days 110 and 120 from a kidney transplant recipient. Receptor source: a male patient aged 25 to 39 who had COVID-19 and was a kidney transplant recipient. The T cells may partly be graft donor cells.

This clonotype has a count of ten or more. Here the CDR3 reads CASSEEKTGNTIYF. CDR3 coding DNA: TGTGCCAGCAGTGAAGAGAAAACTGGAAACACCATATATTTT. The genes are TRBV25-1 and TRBJ1-3; D remains unclear. The germline V and J ends were trimmed by 2 bases and 2 bases, with 7 bases remaining between them. The germline gives CDR1 MGHDK, CDR2 SYGVNS. The CDR3 length is 14 residues.

In this sample, this clonotype turned up a few times. This may be a read error, as it is one base from a much larger clone. The J gene is TRBJ1-2, the V gene TRBV5-4; D gene unclear. V shed 7 bases and J shed 4 bases, with 23 bases lying between them. Per germline, CDR1 SGHNT and CDR2 YYREEE (reference sequence). The CDR3 consists of 16 residues. The CDR3 DNA reads TGTGCCAGCGTGGGAAACGTACCAGGAAAGGCCTATGGCTACACCTTC. Translation: CASVGNVPGKAYGYTF.

In this sample, this clonotype turned up many times. The chain carries TRBV30 and TRBJ1-1; D call uncertain. CDR3 length equals 12 residues. V lost 2 bases and J lost 1, with 5 bases in between. The germline V gene has CDR1 GTSNPN and CDR2 SVGIG (reference sequence). Here the CDR3 reads CAWSPGNTEAFF. CDR3 DNA: TGTGCCTGGAGTCCGGGGAACACTGAAGCTTTCTTT.

V and J are TRBV20-1 and TRBJ2-1, with 11 nucleotides matching TRBD2. V was pared by 0 bases and J by 7 bases, with 14 bases of the junction left unmatched. The CDR3 has 18 amino acids. Germline assignment: CDR1 DFQATT and CDR2 SNEGSKA (reference sequence). CDR3 residues: CSARDLVGTSGRSNEQFF. The CDR3 DNA reads as TGCAGTGCTAGAGATTTAGTAGGGACTAGCGGAAGGAGTAATGAGCAGTTCTTC.

Points on this clonotype: Given a much more abundant clone one base away, this may be a read error. The chain carries TRBV12-3 or TRBV12-4 and TRBJ2-3, with no clear D. Trimming pared 5 bases from V and 7 bases from J, leaving 10 bases between. The CDR3 length is 12 residues. This CDR3 reads CASSTSGHTQYF. In DNA form, the CDR3 reads TGTGCCAGCAGTACCTCAGGCCATACGCAGTATTTT.

Concerning this clonotype itself: Being one base from a much bigger clone, this may be a read error. The chain is built from TRBV5-4 and TRBJ1-6; 11 bases align to TRBD1. Germline CDR1 SGHNT, CDR2 YYREEE (reference sequence). This CDR3 is 14 amino acids long. CDR3 sequence: CASSQDRGQSLLHF. CDR3 in DNA: TGTGCCAGCAGCCAGGACAGGGGGCAGTCACTCCTCCACTTT.

The V gene is TRBV8-2, the J gene TRBJ1-2; the D call TRBD1 from the table was never checked on the DNA. TRBV8-2 is a recognized pseudogene. The CDR3 covers 16 residues. The CDR3 DNA reads TGTGGCAGTATGTCCTTTGATAGCCTAAGGACCTATGGCTACACCTTC. Translation: CGSMSFDSLRTYGYTF.

With regard to this clonotype: A clone one base away is much larger, so this may be a read error. This chain links TRBV9 with TRBJ2-7, with TRBD2 matching over 8 bases. There are 15 residues in the CDR3. Germline loops: CDR1 SGDLS, CDR2 YYNGEE. The CDR3 nucleotides are TGTGCCAGCAGCGTAGGAGGGACTAGGACCTACGGGCAGTACTTC. It yields the protein CASSVGGTRTYGQYF.

About this clonotype itself: A read error is possible here, since a much larger clone lies one base away. The V gene is TRBV5-4, the J gene TRBJ1-2; the D is unclear. Per germline, CDR1 SGHNT and CDR2 YYREEE (reference sequence). The CDR3 runs 16 residues. CDR3 residues: CASRYDVPGKTYGNTF. CDR3 sequence (DNA): TGTGCCAGCCGGTATGACGTACCAGGAAAGACCTATGGCAACACCTTC.

This clonotype was observed many times. The chain is built from TRBV2 and TRBJ2-2; 9 bases fit TRBD1. This CDR3 is built from 13 residues. Germline V CDR1 and CDR2: SNHLY, FYNNEI. Trimming at V came to 4 bases and at J to 6 bases, leaving 0 bases not matched to a gene. CDR3 protein: CASSGQGAGELFF. The CDR3 region has the DNA TGTGCCAGCAGTGGACAGGGGGCCGGGGAGCTGTTTTTT. The variable domain in full, completed from reference TRBV2 and TRBJ2-2, reads EPEVTQTPSHQVTQMGQEVILRCVPISNHLYFYWYRQILGQKVEFLVSFYNNEISEKSEIFDDQFSVERPDGSNFTLKIRSTKLEDSAMYFCASSGQGAGELFFGEGSRLTVL.

This clonotype showed up many times. V gene TRBV5-4 combines with J gene TRBJ1-2; D is unclear. V was trimmed by 0 bases and J by 5 bases, leaving 8 bases between them. There are 13 residues in the CDR3. CDR1 is SGHNT, CDR2 YYREEE, per germline (reference sequence). The CDR3 loop reads CASSLGAAYGYTF. DNA of the CDR3: TGTGCCAGCAGCTTGGGGGCCGCTTATGGCTACACCTTC.

This chain uses TRBV20-1 with TRBJ1-2; unclear D gene. V was pared by 5 bases and J by 4 bases, with 23 bases between. The CDR3 has 16 amino acids. Germline assignment: CDR1 DFQATT and CDR2 SNEGSKA (reference sequence). The DNA for the CDR3 is TGCAGTGCTCGCATTTGGCTGTTTCGAAGGACCTATGGCTACACCTTC. Its protein product is CSARIWLFRRTYGYTF.

A word on this clonotype: This may stem from a read error, because a much larger clone lies one nucleotide away. The rearrangement joins TRBV14 to TRBJ2-7; the D is unclear. Between the trimmed V and J ends, which lost 3 bases and 0 bases, there was a span of 27 bases. The V gene's germline CDR1 is SGHDN and CDR2 FVKESK. The CDR3 is 20 amino acids. The CDR3 region is CASSQEPPMPIAISSYEQYV. The DNA of the CDR3 is TGTGCCAGCAGCCAGGAGCCACCCATGCCGATCGCAATTAGCTCCTACGAGCAGTACGTC.

Many counts were recorded for this clonotype. The chain carries TRBV10-3 and TRBJ2-7; the D is unclear. The CDR3 spans 13 residues. The germline V and J ends were trimmed by 3 bases and 3 bases, with 9 bases remaining between them. Germline assignment: CDR1 ENHRY and CDR2 SYGVKD. The CDR3 bases are TGTGCCATCAGTGAAGGCCAGGACTACGAGCAGTACTTC. It translates to CAISEGQDYEQYF.

The CDR3 protein is CASSKTENTEAFF. In DNA form, the CDR3 reads TGTGCCAGCAGCAAGACAGAGAACACTGAAGCTTTCTTT. The rearrangement joins TRBV13 to TRBJ1-1; D may be TRBD1 (5 bases). The V end was cut by 5 bases, the J end by 1 base, with 8 bases between. In germline, CDR1 is PRHDT, CDR2 FYEKMQ (reference sequence). The CDR3 loop spans 13 amino acids.

This clonotype was counted many times. A junction end diverges from the germline sequence, so it may reflect a read error. The CDR3 spells CASSLKGLGVDF. As DNA, the CDR3 is TGTGCCAGCAGTTTAAAAGGACTAGGTGTGGATTTT. The V and J genes are TRBV12-3 or TRBV12-4 and TRBJ2-3, with 7 bases lining up with TRBD2. This CDR3 comprises 12 residues.

This clonotype was seen ten or more times. No DNA is shown, since the ends of the CDR3 on it are uncertain; the CDR3 is the one TCRdb lists. CDR3 sequence: CISVPEGIGEVGKTYGYTF. The rearrangement links TRBV7-5 to TRBJ1-2. TRBV7-5 is an annotated pseudogene. Including both end residues, the CDR3 is 19 amino acids long.